This entry lists 6 T cell receptor beta chains sequenced from one sample in a study of CD8 T cells in Susac syndrome. Random hexamers were used to reverse transcribe about 0.45 to 1 ug of RNA. TCRdb ran MiXCR on the immunoSEQ multiplex PCR reads and lists one entry per CDR3 protein. The table records under 250,000 distinct CDR3 sequences, 93% of them present only once. Sequencing used CD4+ T cells from PBMCs. These receptors came from a human donor with multiple sclerosis.

The chain couples TRBV7-9 to TRBJ1-4, with TRBD1 matching 7 bases. CDR3 length equals 14 residues. The J segment lost 3 bases and the V segment lost 5 bases, leaving 3 bases of the junction unmatched. CDR1 SEHNR and CDR2 FQNEAQ come from the germline V gene (reference sequence). The CDR3 here is CASSRGTANEKLFF. CDR3 DNA sequence: TGTGCCAGCAGCAGGGGGACAGCTAATGAAAAACTGTTTTTT. The variable domain in full, completed from reference TRBV7-9 and TRBJ1-4, reads DTGVSQNPRHKITKRGQNVTFRCDPISEHNRLYWYRQTLGQGPEFLTYFQNEAQLEKSRLLSDRFSAERPKGSFSTLEIQRTEQGDSAMYLCASSRGTANEKLFFGSGTQLSVL.

The gene calls are TRBV10-3 and TRBJ2-7; possible D gene TRBD2, 5 bases. This CDR3 is 13 amino acids long. Looked up from germline, CDR1 is ENHRY and CDR2 is SYGVKD. Trimming removed 0 bases from V and 6 bases from J, with 9 bases in between. The CDR3 loop is CAISESEALEQYF. The CDR3 nucleotides are TGTGCCATCAGTGAGTCGGAGGCTCTCGAGCAGTACTTC.

This chain links TRBV2 with TRBJ1-1, with D hard to call. Trimming took off 1 base at V and 1 base at J, with 13 bases between the two ends. From germline, CDR1 is SNHLY and CDR2 FYNNEI. The CDR3 runs to 16 residues. CDR3 bases: TGTGCCAGCAGTGAAGGAAAGACGGTAACGAACACTGAAGCTTTCTTT. Protein: CASSEGKTVTNTEAFF.

The gene calls are TRBV6-1 and TRBJ1-4; D is perhaps TRBD1 (5 bases). The length of the CDR3 is 16 residues. Germline assignment: CDR1 MNHNS and CDR2 SASEGT. V lost 2 bases and J 8 bases, leaving 18 bases between the germline ends. CDR3 bases: TGTGCCAGCAGTGAACCCTCGGGGGATAAGAAAGAAAAACTGTTTTTT. Translated, it gives CASSEPSGDKKEKLFF.

The V and J genes are TRBV11-2 and TRBJ1-4, with 9 bases identical to TRBD1. V shed 4 bases, J shed 7 bases, and the junction held 7 bases outside the gene matches. Germline CDR1 reads SGHAT; CDR2 reads FQNNGV. This CDR3 contains 15 residues. The CDR3 sequence is CASSSGGTGSEKLFF. In DNA, the CDR3 is TGTGCCAGCAGCTCCGGGGGGACAGGGAGTGAAAAACTGTTTTTT.

The rearrangement uses TRBV6-2 or TRBV6-3 and TRBJ2-3; 9 nucleotides match TRBD1. CDR3 size: 15 residues. The germline V gene encodes CDR1 MNHEY and CDR2 SVGEGT. Germline trimming cut 6 bases from V and 3 bases from J; bases unmatched to any gene: 7. Written as DNA, the CDR3 is TGTGCCAGCAGCAGAGAGACAGGGGGAACAGATACGCAGTATTTT. Residues: CASSRETGGTDTQYF.